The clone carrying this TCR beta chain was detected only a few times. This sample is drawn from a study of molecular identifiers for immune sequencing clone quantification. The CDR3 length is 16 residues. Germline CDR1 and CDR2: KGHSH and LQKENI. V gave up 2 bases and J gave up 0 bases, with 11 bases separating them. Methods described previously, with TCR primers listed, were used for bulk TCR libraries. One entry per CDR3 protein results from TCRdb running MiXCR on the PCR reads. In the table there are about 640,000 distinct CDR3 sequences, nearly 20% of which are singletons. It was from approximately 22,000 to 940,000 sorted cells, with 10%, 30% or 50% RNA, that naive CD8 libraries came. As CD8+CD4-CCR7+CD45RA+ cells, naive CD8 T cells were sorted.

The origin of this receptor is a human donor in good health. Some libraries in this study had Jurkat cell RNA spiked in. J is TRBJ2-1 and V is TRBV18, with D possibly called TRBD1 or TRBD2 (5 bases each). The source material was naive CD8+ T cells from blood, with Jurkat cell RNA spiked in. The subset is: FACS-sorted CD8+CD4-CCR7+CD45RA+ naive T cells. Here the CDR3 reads CASSPDRGRSYNEQFF. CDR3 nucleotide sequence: TGTGCCAGCTCACCAGATAGGGGACGCTCCTACAATGAGCAGTTCTTC.